This TCR beta chain originates from a study of cytomegalovirus exposure and HLA in healthy donors. Amplification used 60 Vbeta primers and 13 Jbeta primers. Sequenced by immunoSEQ multiplex PCR; TCRdb stores in-frame clones only, minus some. The sample consists of more than 85,000 clones, about 86% of them appearing once. Findings of the study overall: Sequencing likely generated an artifact that appeared as a cluster of highly shared sequence variants.

Germline V gene sequence: CDR1 LGHNA, CDR2 YNFKEQ. The CDR3 consists of 15 residues. The V and J ends lost 1 base and 11 bases respectively, with 20 bases between them. Worth noting for this clone: Its antigen is currently unknown.

Among the donors, all were healthy bone marrow donors. Source material: PBMCs. This sequence originates from a woman in her twenties or thirties in good health and CMV-seronegative. The chain couples TRBV4-2 to TRBJ1-1, with D perhaps TRBD1 (6 bases). As DNA, the CDR3 is TGTGCCAGCAGCCAAGTGCCGGGACGACAGGCTCGGGCTTTCTTT. Translating it yields CASSQVPGRQARAFF.